The rows below give T cell receptor beta chains drawn from one sample of a study of CD8+CD57+ T cells in acquired aplastic anemia. MiXCR, applied by TCRdb to the reads, yields one record per CDR3 protein. The table includes about 190,000 distinct CDR3 sequences, less than 70% detected once. Sequencing was performed on sorted CD4+, CD8+, or CD8+CD57+ T cells (not recorded which) from PBMCs. Source of these receptors: a human donor in good health, serving as a control. Both conserved end residues are trimmed from each CDR3.

>TRBV2|TRBJ1-5
ASSLGLAGGNEH
>TRBV15|TRBJ2-3
ATSRALTSGSTDTQY
>TRBV24-1|TRBJ2-3
ATRLAGGRGSTDTQY
>TRBV19|TRBJ1-5
ASSIGGSAGGQPQH
>TRBV5-5|TRBJ1-1
ASSTRLVLGVSYAEAF
>TRBV5-1|TRBJ2-7
ASSSVSYEQY
>TRBV10-3|TRBJ2-3
ASTQQDSSTDTQY
>TRBV12-3/TRBV12-4|TRBJ2-2
ASSRRGAGTGELF
>TRBV7-3|TRBJ2-1
ASSLTGGAHNEQF
>TRBV2|TRBJ2-7
ASTGLAGALEQY
>TRBV10-3|TRBJ1-1
AISPGTGRMNTEAF
>TRBV4-2|TRBJ2-1
ASSPGTSGGNEQF
>TRBV6-5|TRBJ2-6
ASSTFRDTLSGANVLT
>TRBV19|TRBJ2-1
ASSLGLAGVLCNEQF
>TRBV12-3/TRBV12-4|TRBJ1-2
ASHIWGQGGYT
>TRBV28|TRBJ2-1
ASSSSRMRGLNNEQF
>TRBV20-1|TRBJ2-6
SARAVGISGANVLT
>TRBV20-1|TRBJ1-2
SAPTGYGYT
>TRBV7-8|TRBJ2-3
ANSLGRGADTQY
>TRBV2|TRBJ1-5
ASSEKPGWIAGEDFYSNQPQH
>TRBV20-1|TRBJ1-2
SARVEAYYGYT
>TRBV6-2/TRBV6-3|TRBJ2-6
ASVSKGARRPGANVLT
>TRBV12-5|TRBJ2-1
ASGFQQDNEQF
>TRBV10-3|TRBJ2-3
AIKPEAGGSDTQY
>TRBV10-3|TRBJ1-6
AIRAAGTALYNSPLH
>TRBV7-3|TRBJ2-7
ASSSRQIYGYEQY
>TRBV19|TRBJ1-5
ASSPGDLPNQPQH
>TRBV19|TRBJ2-3
ASSIGTGARTQY
>TRBV5-1|TRBJ2-7
ASSGRQGSYEQY
>TRBV20-1|TRBJ2-7
SARDGQGATYEQY
>TRBV4-2|TRBJ2-3
ASSQGRGLSDTQY
>TRBV7-8|TRBJ2-3
ASSLALGTGGNLETDTQY
>TRBV9|TRBJ2-7
ASSDVGTSGRQY
>TRBV2|TRBJ2-5
ASNHEGVGRETQY
>TRBV30|TRBJ1-3
AWSVQDGNTIY
>TRBV25-1|TRBJ1-6
ASSELQGVTSLH
>TRBV7-2|TRBJ2-7
ASSVQGYEQY
>TRBV29-1|TRBJ1-1
SAIDGPNTEAF
>TRBV5-1|TRBJ1-6
ASSPGQGYNSPLH
>TRBV6-1|TRBJ1-1
ASKLRQGQNTEAF
>TRBV2|TRBJ1-6
ACRRGQTSSYNSPLH
>TRBV28|TRBJ1-1
ASSILGVWAF
>TRBV15|TRBJ2-5
ASSLGPTTSQETQY
>TRBV10-3|TRBJ2-3
AISESMGATSTDTQY